These 28 T cell receptor beta chains were sequenced from one sample in a study of regulatory dendritic cells for organ transplantation (dated by TCRdb to between 2016 and 2019). Their antigens remain unidentified. Receptors were amplified or captured by the immunoSEQ multiplex PCR assay. TCRdb provides this immuneACCESS table in a form limited to in-frame rearrangements. Some clones are lacking; in checked studies, under half of them reflect an unresolved V gene, and why the rest are absent is not known. The sample profile shows under 15,000 clones; about 56% of them were found once. The top ten clonotypes cover 1.2% of the sample. Sorted T cell subsets were CFSE-labeled and co-cultured for approximately 5 days with allogeneic regulatory or mature dendritic cells at a 1:10 DC:T ratio. Sequenced: naive CD8+ T cells from blood cultured with dendritic cells. Sample cell subset or site, as interpreted from the label and publication: CD45RA+ naive T cells. The receptors here all came from a human donor in good health.

There are a few counts of this clone. The CDR3 bases are TGTGCCAGCAGCCTGGGACAGGGGGCGTTTGGCTACACCTTC. Its protein is CASSLGQGAFGYTF. J is TRBJ1-2 and V is TRBV11-2; 12 bases align to TRBD1. Per the germline V gene, CDR1 is SGHAT and CDR2 is FQNNGV. The CDR3 sequence is 14 residues long. The trim removed 5 bases at V and 7 bases at J, leaving 5 bases unmatched.

This chain joins TRBV9 and TRBJ1-1; TRBD1 aligns across 7 bases. The length of the CDR3 is 15 residues. Looked up from germline, CDR1 is SGDLS and CDR2 is YYNGEE. V dropped 0 bases and J dropped 1; count of bases not matched to a gene: 3. The DNA for the CDR3 is TGTGCCAGCAGCGTAGCTGGGACAGCGAACACTGAAGCTTTCTTT. Translating gives CASSVAGTANTEAFF.

A few counts support this clone. The chain joins TRBV5-1 to TRBJ2-3; TRBD1 agrees at 8 bases. With 5 bases clipped from V and 3 bases from J, the junction kept 11 bases outside the gene matches. The V gene's germline CDR1 is SGHRS and CDR2 YFSETQ. The CDR3 consists of 16 residues. This chain's CDR3 is CASRQTGAAWTDTQYF. DNA for the CDR3: TGCGCCAGCAGGCAGACAGGGGCGGCTTGGACAGATACGCAGTATTTT. Using reference TRBV5-1 and TRBJ2-3 for the parts outside the CDR3, the full variable domain is KAGVTQTPRYLIKTRGQQVTLSCSPISGHRSVSWYQQTPGQGLQFLFEYFSETQRNKGNFPGRFSGRQFSNSRSEMNVSTLELGDSALYLCASRQTGAAWTDTQYFGPGTRLTVL.

This clone was picked up one time. The V call is TRBV6-1, the J call TRBJ2-1; D gene unclear. Looked up from germline, CDR1 is MNHNS and CDR2 is SASEGT. V lost 8 bases and J 0 bases, leaving 11 bases between the germline ends. The CDR3 length is 14 residues. The CDR3: CASSDWSSYNEQFF. The CDR3 nucleotides are TGTGCCAGCTCCGACTGGAGCTCCTACAATGAGCAGTTCTTC.

The rearrangement links TRBV6-5 to TRBJ1-2; 9 bases agree with TRBD1. Trimming cost V 5 bases and J 5 bases; bases outside gene matches: 3. In germline, CDR1 is MNHEY, CDR2 SVGAGI. This CDR3 is 13 amino acids long. The CDR3 bases are TGTGCCAGCAGTATGGGACAGGGATATGGCTACACCTTC. Its protein is CASSMGQGYGYTF.

The V and J genes are TRBV5-8 and TRBJ2-1, with 7 bases matching TRBD2. The V and J ends lost 2 bases and 0 bases, in that order; junction bases with no gene match: 5. This CDR3 is built from 16 residues. Germline-derived CDR1 and CDR2 are SGHTS and YDEGEE. CDR3: CASSFSGFNSYNEQFF. The CDR3 region has the DNA TGTGCCAGCAGCTTTAGCGGGTTCAACTCCTACAATGAGCAGTTCTTC.

The rearrangement uses TRBV4-2 and TRBJ2-7; the match to TRBD1 covers 9 bases. The CDR3 runs to 15 residues. Germline V gene lookup returns CDR1 LGHNA and CDR2 YNFKEQ. J lost 6 bases, V lost 0 bases, and 6 bases had no gene match. The CDR3 protein is CASSQEQGAQVEQYF. The DNA of the CDR3 is TGTGCCAGCAGCCAAGAACAGGGGGCGCAGGTCGAGCAGTACTTC.

By proportion, this clone is medium-sized. The rearrangement joins TRBV5-1 to TRBJ2-7; D is perhaps TRBD1 (5 bases). V gave up 1 base and J gave up 4 bases, with 12 bases separating them. The V gene's germline CDR1 is SGHRS and CDR2 YFSETQ. CDR3 length: 14 residues. CDR3 coding DNA: TGCGCCAGCAGCTTGTGGCAGGGTGGGTACGAGCAGTACTTC. Protein sequence: CASSLWQGGYEQYF.

This chain connects TRBV14 to TRBJ1-1; no reliable D call. The CDR3 length is 12 residues. V was trimmed by 0 bases and J by 8 bases, leaving 7 bases between them. Germline loops: CDR1 SGHDN, CDR2 FVKESK. The CDR3 DNA reads TGTGCCAGCAGCCAAGATTACGGGGAAGCTTTCTTT. Its protein is CASSQDYGEAFF.

This chain connects TRBV27 to TRBJ2-7, with 11 nucleotides matching TRBD2. V was clipped by 6 bases and J by 5 bases; unmatched bases: 6. The CDR3 is 14 residues long. Germline CDR1 reads MNHEY; CDR2 reads SMNVEV (reference sequence). CDR3: CASRRLAGYDEQYF. In DNA, the CDR3 is TGTGCCAGCAGACGACTAGCGGGGTACGACGAGCAGTACTTC.

By share of the sample, this clone is medium-sized (0.01 to 0.1%). The DNA of the CDR3 is TGTGCCAGCAGCAGAGGACAGGGAGGCTCCTACGAGCAGTACTTC. This translates into CASSRGQGGSYEQYF. J is TRBJ2-7 and V is TRBV11-2; 8 nucleotides match TRBD1. This CDR3 is built from 15 residues. With V trimmed by 5 bases and J by 0 bases, 6 bases remained unmatched. CDR1 and CDR2 from the germline V gene are SGHAT and FQNNGV.

The J gene is TRBJ2-7, the V gene TRBV11-2; 9 bases fit TRBD2. V trimming: 5 bases; J trimming: 6 bases; junction bases outside the gene matches: 17. This CDR3 is 17 amino acids long. CDR1 and CDR2 from the germline V gene are SGHAT and FQNNGV. CDR3 sequence: CASSPTISPRGGLEQYF. CDR3 in DNA: TGTGCCAGCAGCCCGACTATATCACCGCGGGGGGGGCTCGAGCAGTACTTC. The variable domain in full, completed from reference TRBV11-2 and TRBJ2-7, reads EAGVAQSPRYKIIEKRQSVAFWCNPISGHATLYWYQQILGQGPKLLIQFQNNGVVDDSQLPKDRFSAERLKGVDSTLKIQPAKLEDSAVYLCASSPTISPRGGLEQYFGPGTRLTVT.

The chain is built from TRBV4-3 and TRBJ2-7; 7 nucleotides match TRBD1. Germline V gene lookup returns CDR1 LGHNA and CDR2 YSLEER. The trim removed 3 bases at V and 2 bases at J, leaving 13 bases unmatched. The CDR3 loop spans 17 amino acids. CDR3 amino acids: CASSQGRMTGYPYEQYF. For the CDR3, the DNA is TGCGCCAGCAGCCAGGGTCGAATGACAGGGTACCCCTACGAGCAGTACTTC.

The gene calls are TRBV9 and TRBJ2-3; no reliable D call. Trimming cost V 0 bases and J 4 bases, with 18 bases left between them. Germline V gives CDR1 SGDLS, CDR2 YYNGEE. This CDR3 has 17 amino acids. The CDR3 protein is CASSVAADTASADTQYF. CDR3 nucleotides: TGTGCCAGCAGCGTAGCCGCCGACACGGCAAGTGCAGATACGCAGTATTTT.

This clone was seen only a few times. The chain employs TRBV7-9 and TRBJ1-1; 9 positions agree with TRBD1. Germline trimming cut 5 bases from V and 4 bases from J; bases unmatched to any gene: 14. Germline CDR1 SEHNR, CDR2 FQNEAQ (reference sequence). The CDR3 contains 17 residues. The CDR3 spells CASSPRTGDLWSTEAFF. The CDR3, as DNA: TGTGCCAGCAGCCCCAGGACAGGGGACCTGTGGAGCACTGAAGCTTTCTTT.

The rearrangement joins TRBV7-9 to TRBJ2-5, with 8 bases identical to TRBD1. The CDR3 covers 17 residues. Germline lookup yields CDR1 SEHNR and CDR2 FQNEAQ (reference sequence). With V trimmed by 4 bases and J by 0 bases, 10 bases remained unmatched. The CDR3 region has the DNA TGTGCCAGCAGCTCAACTTCAGGGGGCGCGTACCAAGAGACCCAGTACTTC. This encodes CASSSTSGGAYQETQYF.

The V gene is TRBV7-9, the J gene TRBJ2-5, with 8 bases aligning to TRBD2. V lost 5 bases, J lost 5 bases, and 10 bases stayed unmatched. The CDR3 covers 15 residues. CDR1 is SEHNR, CDR2 FQNEAQ, per germline (reference sequence). Here the CDR3 reads CASSPGTRGGETQYF. CDR3 coding DNA: TGTGCCAGCAGCCCCGGGACTAGGGGAGGGGAGACCCAGTACTTC.

The chain recombines TRBV7-8 with TRBJ2-5; tentatively, D is TRBD2 (6 bases). Germline loops: CDR1 SGHVS, CDR2 FQNEAQ. The V end lost 1 base, the J end lost 4 bases, and 16 bases lay between the germline ends. This CDR3 spans 16 amino acids. Here the CDR3 reads CASSLGAGWGGETQYF. The CDR3 DNA reads as TGTGCCAGCAGCTTAGGCGCAGGGTGGGGAGGAGAGACCCAGTACTTC.

The chain links TRBV9 to TRBJ1-6; D is possibly TRBD1 (6 bases). The CDR3 contains 17 residues. V lost 4 bases, J lost 5 bases, and 19 bases lay in between. Germline V gene data show CDR1 as SGDLS and CDR2 as YYNGEE. The CDR3 DNA reads as TGTGCCAGCAGCCATGCCGCCGGGACACTTAATAATTCACCCCTCCACTTT. Translating it yields CASSHAAGTLNNSPLHF.

This clone came up a few times. The chain uses TRBV4-1 and TRBJ2-7; 7 nucleotides line up with TRBD1. CDR3 length equals 15 residues. With V trimmed by 4 bases and J by 4 bases, 10 bases remained unmatched. Looked up from germline, CDR1 is MGHRA and CDR2 is YSYEKL. The CDR3 bases are TGCGCCAGCAGCCTAGGGGACAGCGATGTTTACGAGCAGTACTTC. Protein sequence: CASSLGDSDVYEQYF.

The V and J genes are TRBV19 and TRBJ2-1, with TRBD2 as a possible D gene (6 bases). Germline CDR1 and CDR2: LNHDA and SQIVND (reference sequence). This CDR3 has 13 amino acids. V was shortened by 5 bases and J by 6 bases, with 11 bases between the two germline ends. The CDR3 loop reads CASSWEARNEQFF. In DNA form, the CDR3 reads TGTGCCAGTAGTTGGGAGGCGCGCAATGAGCAGTTCTTC.

This clone was detected only once. The chain joins TRBV10-3 to TRBJ2-2, with 8 nucleotides matching TRBD1. CDR3 size: 16 residues. Germline trimming cut 3 bases from V and 2 bases from J; bases unmatched to any gene: 5. Germline-derived CDR1 and CDR2 are ENHRY and SYGVKD. DNA of the CDR3: TGTGCCATCAGTGAAACAGGGGGAGCAAACACCGGGGAGCTGTTTTTT. It codes for CAISETGGANTGELFF.

The genes are TRBV11-2 and TRBJ2-7; a possible D gene is TRBD1 (5 bases). The CDR3 totals 14 residues. Trimming removed 1 base at V and 1 base at J, with 8 bases between. The V gene's germline CDR1 is SGHAT and CDR2 FQNNGV. The CDR3 DNA is TGTGCCAGCAGCTTAGGGGGCTCGTCCTACGAGCAGTACTTC. Protein sequence: CASSLGGSSYEQYF.

The rearrangement joins TRBV7-6 to TRBJ2-1; possible D gene TRBD1, 6 bases. CDR3 size: 17 residues. CDR1 SGHVS and CDR2 FNYEAQ come from the germline V gene. V was clipped by 5 bases and J by 4 bases, with 21 bases between them. This chain's CDR3 is CASSRHLGRGEYNEQFF. The CDR3 DNA follows: TGTGCCAGCAGCCGACATTTGGGCAGGGGAGAGTACAATGAGCAGTTCTTC.

The chain joins TRBV6-5 to TRBJ2-7, with D possibly being TRBD1 (8 bases). The CDR3 has 15 amino acids. V was shortened by 2 bases and J by 5 bases, with 16 bases between the two germline ends. CDR1 and CDR2 (germline): MNHEY, SVGAGI. CDR3 sequence reads: CASSYPRTGRDEQYF. The DNA of the CDR3 is TGTGCCAGCAGTTACCCCCGGACAGGGAGGGACGAGCAGTACTTC.

The chain uses TRBV11-2 and TRBJ2-7, with a tentative D call TRBD1 (5 bases). CDR3 length: 15 residues. Germline CDR1 SGHAT, CDR2 FQNNGV. Trimming cost V 6 bases and J 3 bases, with 18 bases left between them. CDR3 in amino acids: CASSSKEGVIYEQYF. As DNA, the CDR3 is TGTGCCAGCAGTTCTAAGGAAGGGGTTATCTACGAGCAGTACTTC. The variable domain in full, with the rest retrieved from reference TRBV11-2 and TRBJ2-7, is EAGVAQSPRYKIIEKRQSVAFWCNPISGHATLYWYQQILGQGPKLLIQFQNNGVVDDSQLPKDRFSAERLKGVDSTLKIQPAKLEDSAVYLCASSSKEGVIYEQYFGPGTRLTVT.

The V call is TRBV7-8, the J call TRBJ1-1; no definite D call. Trimming cost V 5 bases and J 5 bases, with 12 bases left between them. Germline CDR1 and CDR2: SGHVS and FQNEAQ. CDR3 length: 13 residues. The CDR3 DNA follows: TGTGCCAGCAGCCCCAGCCCAGGAACTGAAGCTTTCTTT. Translation: CASSPSPGTEAFF.

This clone is labeled as medium-sized. This chain uses TRBV7-9 with TRBJ1-5; D gene unclear. Per the germline V gene, CDR1 is SEHNR and CDR2 is FQNEAQ (reference sequence). The CDR3 consists of 13 residues. V lost 1 base to trimming and J lost 5 bases, with 6 bases between them. This chain's CDR3 is CASSLDPYQPQHF. CDR3 nucleotides: TGTGCCAGCAGCTTAGATCCGTATCAGCCCCAGCATTTT.